The entry below describes one T cell receptor (beta chain). Its antigen is not identified. The data originate from a study of OX40 agonist ivuxolimab in advanced cancers. Study-wide background: In this trial design, patients received ivuxolimab intravenously at 0.01 to 10 mg/kg every 2 weeks.

Points from the study as a whole: No antigen was identified for the clonally expanded peripheral T cells. Averaged across samples, CD8+ T cells carried more expanded clones than CD4+ did.

The CDR3 sequence is 15 residues long. Germline V gives CDR1 MNHEY, CDR2 SMNVEV (reference sequence). Trimming cost V 5 bases and J 5 bases; bases outside gene matches: 7. Using immunoSEQ multiplex PCR, the repertoire was profiled, and TCRdb retains in-frame clones only, with some absent. In the table there are tens of thousands of clones, 65% to 90% of which are singletons. The rearrangement links TRBV27 to TRBJ2-1; 9 nucleotides match TRBD1. The origin of this receptor is an adult with an advanced solid tumor such as melanoma, head and neck, liver or kidney cancer. The sequencing used CD4+ or CD8+ T cells sorted from blood, collected in a trial of the OX40 agonist ivuxolimab. The CDR3 nucleotides are TGTGCCAGCAGTGCCTACAGGGGGCTGAACAATGAGCAGTTCTTC. Translating gives CASSAYRGLNNEQFF.